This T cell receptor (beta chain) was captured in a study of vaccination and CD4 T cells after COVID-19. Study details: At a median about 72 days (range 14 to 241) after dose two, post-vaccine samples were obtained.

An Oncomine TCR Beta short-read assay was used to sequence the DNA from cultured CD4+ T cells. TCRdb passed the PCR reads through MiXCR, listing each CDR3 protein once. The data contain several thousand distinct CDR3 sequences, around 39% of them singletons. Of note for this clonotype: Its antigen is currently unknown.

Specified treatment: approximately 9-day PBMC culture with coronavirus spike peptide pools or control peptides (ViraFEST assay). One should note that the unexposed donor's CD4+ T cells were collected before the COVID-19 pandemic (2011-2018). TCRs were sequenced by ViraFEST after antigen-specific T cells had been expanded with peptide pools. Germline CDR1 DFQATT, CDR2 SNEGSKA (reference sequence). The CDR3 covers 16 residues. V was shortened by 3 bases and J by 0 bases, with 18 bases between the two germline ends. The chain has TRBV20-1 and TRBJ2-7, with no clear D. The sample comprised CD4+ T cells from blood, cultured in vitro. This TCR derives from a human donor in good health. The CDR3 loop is CSASFSFMTGSYEQYF. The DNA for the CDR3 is TGCAGTGCTAGTTTTTCGTTTATGACTGGCTCCTACGAGCAGTACTTC.